This TCR beta chain was sequenced in a study of T cell changes during pregnancy in multiple sclerosis. TCRdb's copy holds only in-frame clones and misses some; the assay was immunoSEQ multiplex PCR. The repertoire holds tens of thousands of clones, 92% seen once, with 1.5% to 2% in the top ten. The CDR3 contains 13 residues. Germline CDR1 is SGHNT and CDR2 is YYREEE (reference sequence). The V gene lost 3 bases and the J gene lost 3 bases, with 10 bases spanning the gap. This sample comprised peripheral blood, obtained in the first trimester of pregnancy. V gene TRBV5-4 combines with J gene TRBJ2-7, with D perhaps TRBD1 (6 bases). The sequence derives from a female donor in good health, enrolled as a control in a pregnancy study. This chain's CDR3 is CASSSQGNYEQYF. The DNA for the CDR3 is TGTGCCAGCAGCTCACAGGGAAACTACGAGCAGTACTTC.